This entry lists 20 T cell receptor beta chains sequenced from one sample in a study of shared clonotypes between healthy human individuals. Profiled with immunoSEQ multiplex PCR; TCRdb holds only in-frame clones, not every one. The sample lists some 2,500,000 clones, about 90% occurring once. Specimen: naive CD4+ T cells from PBMCs. As for subset: CD45RA+ positively selected. These receptor sequences come from a man aged 18 to 30 in good health. Some clones in this sample may be carry-over from other donors' samples.

The rearrangement uses TRBV7-9 and TRBJ2-1; D perhaps matches TRBD2 (7 bases). The CDR3 has 19 residues. The germline V gene has CDR1 SEHNR and CDR2 FQNEAQ (reference sequence). V lost 2 bases and J lost 2, with 22 bases in between. The CDR3 here is CASSLQGGTTSAPYNEQFF. DNA of the CDR3: TGTGCCAGCAGCTTACAAGGGGGAACAACTAGCGCACCCTACAATGAGCAGTTCTTC.

This sequence joins TRBV6-6 and TRBJ2-2, with 7 bases identical to TRBD1. Germline V gives CDR1 MNHNY, CDR2 SVGAGI (reference sequence). The CDR3 extends over 16 amino acids. V lost 4 bases to trimming and J lost 3 bases; unmatched junction nucleotides: 8. The CDR3 bases are TGTGCCAGCAGTTCCGTCAGTACAGGGGACACCGGGGAGCTGTTTTTT. This codes for CASSSVSTGDTGELFF.

This chain uses TRBV6-1 with TRBJ1-4; the D is unclear. The V gene's germline CDR1 is MNHNS and CDR2 SASEGT. The CDR3 totals 11 residues. Trimming pared 3 bases from V and 7 bases from J, leaving 3 bases between. For the CDR3, the DNA is TGTGCCAGCAGTGAGGTTGAAAAACTGTTTTTT. Encoded protein: CASSEVEKLFF.

The rearrangement joins TRBV5-1 to TRBJ2-7; the D is unclear. CDR1 and CDR2 (germline): SGHRS, YFSETQ. The V gene lost 0 bases and the J gene lost 4 bases, with 11 bases spanning the gap. The CDR3 runs 14 residues. As DNA, the CDR3 is TGCGCCAGCAGCTTGGACCCTATTCCTTACGAGCAGTACTTC. The encoded protein is CASSLDPIPYEQYF. Complete variable domain (other parts from reference TRBV5-1 and TRBJ2-7): KAGVTQTPRYLIKTRGQQVTLSCSPISGHRSVSWYQQTPGQGLQFLFEYFSETQRNKGNFPGRFSGRQFSNSRSEMNVSTLELGDSALYLCASSLDPIPYEQYFGPGTRLTVT.

J is TRBJ2-1 and V is TRBV6-7; D unclear. TRBV6-7 is noted as an ORF with a role that remains uncertain. V gave up 1 base and J gave up 14 bases, with 12 bases separating them. This CDR3 spans 12 amino acids. The CDR3 sequence: CASSYLGFSEFF. The CDR3 nucleotides are TGTGCCAGCAGTTACTTGGGTTTCAGTGAGTTCTTC.

This chain joins TRBV5-6 and TRBJ1-1; D call uncertain. Per germline, CDR1 SGHDT and CDR2 YYEEEE. V gave up 1 base and J gave up 1 base, with 5 bases separating them. This CDR3 spans 13 amino acids. CDR3 in DNA: TGTGCCAGCAGCTTGCCAGCGAACACTGAAGCTTTCTTT. Protein sequence: CASSLPANTEAFF.

CDR3: CASSSGGQGRYEQFF. CDR3 DNA: TGCGCCAGCAGCTCGGGAGGACAGGGTCGATATGAGCAGTTCTTC. The chain carries TRBV5-1 and TRBJ2-1; D is possibly TRBD1 (8 bases). The V and J ends lost 3 bases and 8 bases respectively, with 18 bases between them. This CDR3 region has 15 residues. CDR1 SGHRS and CDR2 YFSETQ come from the germline V gene.

The rearrangement uses TRBV5-1 and TRBJ2-1, with 8 nucleotides matching TRBD1. The CDR3 runs 15 residues. The V gene end was trimmed by 0 bases and the J gene end by 7 bases; junction bases not matched to a gene: 6. Germline CDR1 SGHRS, CDR2 YFSETQ. The CDR3 DNA reads TGCGCCAGCAGCTTGGCCGGACAGGGAAGTAATGAGCAGTTCTTC. Its protein product is CASSLAGQGSNEQFF.

V is TRBV28 and J is TRBJ2-5; 8 nucleotides align to TRBD2. The CDR3 contains 18 residues. CDR1 is MDHEN, CDR2 SYDVKM, per germline. The trim removed 8 bases at V and 4 bases at J, leaving 21 bases unmatched. CDR3 nucleotide sequence: TGTGCCAGCCACACCGACGGGGGGGGCCCCCCCCTAAGAGAGACCCAGTACTTC. Translating it yields CASHTDGGGPPLRETQYF.

This clone was seen just once. CDR3 amino acids: CASSVGLAEETQYF. The CDR3 coding sequence is TGTGCCAGCAGCGTCGGACTAGCGGAAGAGACCCAGTACTTC. The V gene is TRBV7-9, the J gene TRBJ2-5; 10 nucleotides match TRBD2. The germline V gene encodes CDR1 SEHNR and CDR2 FQNEAQ (reference sequence). The J segment lost 3 bases and the V segment lost 5 bases, leaving 3 bases of the junction unmatched. The CDR3 loop spans 14 amino acids.

This chain links TRBV5-1 with TRBJ1-1; D not resolved. The V end was cut by 2 bases, the J end by 6 bases, with 11 bases between. CDR1 is SGHRS, CDR2 YFSETQ, per germline. This CDR3 has 13 residues. This chain's CDR3 is CASSLSGVPEAFF. The DNA of the CDR3 is TGCGCCAGCAGCTTAAGCGGGGTTCCTGAAGCTTTCTTT.

The chain links TRBV28 to TRBJ2-2; D perhaps matches TRBD2 (7 bases). There are 15 residues in the CDR3. V lost 4 bases and J lost 4, with 13 bases in between. Germline V gene sequence: CDR1 MDHEN, CDR2 SYDVKM. CDR3 sequence (DNA): TGTGCCAGCAGTTCTACGGGGGGCGCCACCGGGGAGCTGTTTTTT. This translates into CASSSTGGATGELFF.

This rearrangement joins TRBV4-2 to TRBJ1-2, with D possibly matching TRBD1 (6 bases). The CDR3 runs 16 residues. CDR1 and CDR2 (germline): LGHNA, YNFKEQ. V gave up 0 bases and J gave up 6 bases, with 17 bases separating them. CDR3 coding DNA: TGTGCCAGCAGCCAAGATTTATCGGGGGCGGTTAATGGCTACACCTTC. This codes for CASSQDLSGAVNGYTF.

V usage is TRBV4-1 and J usage is TRBJ1-5; 12 nucleotides align to TRBD1. Germline lookup yields CDR1 MGHRA and CDR2 YSYEKL. Unmatched junction bases numbered 7, after V lost 3 bases and J lost 4 bases. The CDR3 loop spans 17 amino acids. The CDR3 DNA reads TGCGCCAGCAGCCAGGGGGGACAGGGGGCGACTAATCAGCCCCAGCATTTT. Protein product: CASSQGGQGATNQPQHF.

For this clone: In the same sample, other DNA sequences code for this CDR3. V and J are TRBV28 and TRBJ1-2, with 7 bases matching TRBD1. From germline, CDR1 is MDHEN and CDR2 SYDVKM. The CDR3 covers 13 residues. Trimming took 3 bases from V and 4 from J; bases not matched to a gene: 2. CDR3 region: CASSFRGAYGYTF. The DNA of the CDR3 is TGTGCCAGCAGTTTCAGGGGGGCCTATGGCTACACCTTC.

The V gene is TRBV15, the J gene TRBJ1-4; 8 bases are shared with TRBD1. From germline, CDR1 is LNHNV and CDR2 YYDKDF (reference sequence). The CDR3 covers 13 residues. After removal of 9 bases from V and 7 bases from J, the junction contained 7 bases not matched to a gene. The CDR3 DNA reads TGTGCCACGAGGACAGGGTTCGGTGAAAAACTGTTTTTT. Its translation: CATRTGFGEKLFF.

The gene calls are TRBV27 and TRBJ1-3; D ambiguous. The CDR3 is 17 residues long. Germline V gene sequence: CDR1 MNHEY, CDR2 SMNVEV (reference sequence). Between the trimmed V and J ends, which lost 5 bases and 2 bases, there was a span of 19 bases. CDR3 protein: CASSPRTGSPTGNTIYF. CDR3 DNA sequence: TGTGCCAGCAGTCCCCGGACGGGGAGCCCCACTGGAAACACCATATATTTT.

The chain couples TRBV6-4 to TRBJ2-2, with D unresolved. The germline gives CDR1 MRHNA, CDR2 SNTAGT. Trimming removed 5 bases from V and 5 bases from J, with 15 bases in between. The CDR3 spans 15 residues. Written as DNA, the CDR3 is TGTGCCAGCAGTTCGGCCCCCTTTGCGACCGGGGAGCTGTTTTTT. It yields the protein CASSSAPFATGELFF.

The V call is TRBV10-2, the J call TRBJ2-1, with D tentatively TRBD2 (5 bases). The CDR3 is 14 residues long. Trimming left V 3 bases short and J 8 bases short, with 14 bases between. Germline V gene sequence: CDR1 WSHSY, CDR2 SAAADI. CDR3 region: CASSDSRLSHEQFF. The CDR3 DNA follows: TGCGCCAGCAGTGATAGTCGACTAAGTCATGAGCAGTTCTTC.

The J gene is TRBJ1-2, the V gene TRBV29-1; D uncertain. The germline V gene encodes CDR1 SQVTM and CDR2 ANQGSEA. The CDR3 sequence is 13 residues long. Trimming stripped 7 bases from V and 5 bases from J, with 17 bases between. CDR3 in amino acids: CSAGQILTYGYTF. For the CDR3, the DNA is TGCAGCGCCGGCCAGATACTAACATATGGCTACACCTTC.